This T cell receptor beta chain was recovered during a study of cytomegalovirus exposure and HLA in healthy donors. Remarks on this clone: Antigen specificity is unknown.

This PCR relied on a set of 60 Vbeta primers and 13 Jbeta primers. Clones were read by immunoSEQ multiplex PCR, and TCRdb kept only the in-frame ones, dropping some. The repertoire consists of 75,000 to 100,000 clones, with approximately 76% occurring once and the leading ten covering roughly 20%. The study, taken as a whole, reports: TCR beta chain V- and J-gene trimming was linked, in a later analysis, to a missense variant in DCLRE1C. Most of the TCR beta V segments (in an earlier analysis) were productive either about 87% or about 30% of the time.

Every donor was a healthy person donating bone marrow. The clonotype originates from an older woman in good health and CMV-seropositive. Sequenced: PBMCs.

CDR3: CASSSGTGYYGYTF. CDR3 in DNA: TGTGCCAGCAGCTCCGGGACAGGGTACTATGGCTACACCTTC. This sequence joins TRBV5-6 and TRBJ1-2; TRBD1 agrees at 9 bases. This CDR3 is built from 14 residues. The trim removed 3 bases at V and 3 bases at J, leaving 3 bases unmatched. Germline assignment: CDR1 SGHDT and CDR2 YYEEEE.